This section outlines one T cell receptor (beta chain) sequence together with its context. Its matching antigen is unknown. The data derive from a study of Ad26.COV2.S vaccination and SARS-CoV-2 variants. Study context: It was the COV1001 Ad26.COV2.S trial arm that included the donor.

Whole-study results and caveats: Reports say spike-specific CD8+ and CD4+ T cell responses covered substantial breadth after vaccination. The TCR breadth and depth analyses may have produced an underestimate of total T cell responses.

Stated treatment: approximately 18 received Ad26.COV2.S at low or high dose, single or two shots; 5 received placebo; per-sample allocation not given. All samples were drawn on day 63, counting from the first vaccine or placebo injection. An Ad26 vector expressing Wuhan-strain SARS-CoV-2 spike served as the vaccine. Assay used: immunoSEQ multiplex PCR; TCRdb lists only in-frame clones, some missing. The sample carries some 250,000 clones, over 75% recorded once. The sequences come from peripheral blood, collected in a trial of Ad26.COV2.S vaccine versus placebo. This TCR derives from a person between 18 and 65 years old who received the Ad26.COV2.S COVID-19 vaccine or a placebo.

Here the CDR3 DNA reads TGTGCCAGTAGTATTGGTGGACAGACTACATTGGGGAACTATGGCTACACCTTC. Translation: CASSIGGQTTLGNYGYTF. The V gene is TRBV19, the J gene TRBJ1-2, with a possible D match to TRBD1 (6 bases). The germline CDR1 and CDR2 sequences are LNHDA and SQIVND (reference sequence). This CDR3 region has 18 residues. Trimming removed 3 bases at V and 2 bases at J, with 22 bases between.